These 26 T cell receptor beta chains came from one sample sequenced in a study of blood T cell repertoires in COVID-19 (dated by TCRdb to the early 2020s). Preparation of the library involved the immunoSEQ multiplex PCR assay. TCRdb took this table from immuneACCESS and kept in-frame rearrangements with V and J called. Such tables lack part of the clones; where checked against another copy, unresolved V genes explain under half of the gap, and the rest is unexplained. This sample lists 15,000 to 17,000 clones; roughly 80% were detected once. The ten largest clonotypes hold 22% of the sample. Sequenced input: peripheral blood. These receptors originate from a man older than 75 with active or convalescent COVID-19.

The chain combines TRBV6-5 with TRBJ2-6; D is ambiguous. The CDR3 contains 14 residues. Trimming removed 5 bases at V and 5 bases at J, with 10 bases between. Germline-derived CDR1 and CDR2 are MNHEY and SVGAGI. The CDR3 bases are TGTGCCAGCAGTCACATCCCCTGGGCCAACGTCCTGACTTTC. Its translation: CASSHIPWANVLTF.

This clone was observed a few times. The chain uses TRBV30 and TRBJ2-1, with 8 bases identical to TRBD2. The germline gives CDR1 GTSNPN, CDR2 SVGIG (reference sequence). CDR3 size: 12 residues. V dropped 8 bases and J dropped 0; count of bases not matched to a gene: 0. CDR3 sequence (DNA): TGTGCCGGGACTAGCTCCTACAATGAGCAGTTCTTC. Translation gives CAGTSSYNEQFF.

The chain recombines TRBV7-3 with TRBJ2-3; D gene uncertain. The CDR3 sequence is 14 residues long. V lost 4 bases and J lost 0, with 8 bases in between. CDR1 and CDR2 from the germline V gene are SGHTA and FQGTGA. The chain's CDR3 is CASSSGLSTDTQYF. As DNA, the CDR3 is TGTGCCAGCAGCTCCGGTCTCAGCACAGATACGCAGTATTTT. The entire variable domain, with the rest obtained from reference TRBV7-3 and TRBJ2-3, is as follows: GAGVSQTPSNKVTEKGKYVELRCDPISGHTALYWYRQSLGQGPEFLIYFQGTGAADDSGLPNDRFFAVRPEGSVSTLKIQRTERGDSAVYLCASSSGLSTDTQYFGPGTRLTVL.

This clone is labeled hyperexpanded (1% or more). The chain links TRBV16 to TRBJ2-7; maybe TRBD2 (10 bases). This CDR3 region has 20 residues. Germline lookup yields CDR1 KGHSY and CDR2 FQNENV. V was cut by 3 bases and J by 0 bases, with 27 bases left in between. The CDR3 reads CASSQRDRARSGGVSYEQYF. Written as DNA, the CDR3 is TGTGCCAGCAGCCAGAGGGACAGGGCTCGGAGCGGGGGGGTCTCCTACGAGCAGTACTTC.

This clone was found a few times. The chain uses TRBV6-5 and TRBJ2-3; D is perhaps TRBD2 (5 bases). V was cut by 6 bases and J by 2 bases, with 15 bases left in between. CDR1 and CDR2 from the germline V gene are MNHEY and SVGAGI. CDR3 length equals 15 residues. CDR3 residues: CASSDTGFNTDTQYF. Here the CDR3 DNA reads TGTGCCAGCAGCGACACGGGGTTCAACACAGATACGCAGTATTTT.

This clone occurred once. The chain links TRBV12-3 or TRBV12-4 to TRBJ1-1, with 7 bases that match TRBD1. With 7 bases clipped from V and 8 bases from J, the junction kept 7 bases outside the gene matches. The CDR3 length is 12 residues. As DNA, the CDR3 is TGTGCCAGCAATTCCCGGACAGGCGAAGCTTTCTTT. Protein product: CASNSRTGEAFF.

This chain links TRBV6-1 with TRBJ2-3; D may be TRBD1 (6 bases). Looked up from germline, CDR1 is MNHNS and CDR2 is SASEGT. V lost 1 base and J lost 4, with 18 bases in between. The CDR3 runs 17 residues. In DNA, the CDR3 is TGTGCCAGCAGTGAAGACGGGAACAGGGTAGATGCAGATACGCAGTATTTT. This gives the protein CASSEDGNRVDADTQYF.

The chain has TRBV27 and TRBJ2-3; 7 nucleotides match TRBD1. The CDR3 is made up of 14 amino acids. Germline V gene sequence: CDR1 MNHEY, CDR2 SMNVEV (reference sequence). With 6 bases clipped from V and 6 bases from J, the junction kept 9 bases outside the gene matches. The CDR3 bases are TGTGCCAGCAGGGGGACAGCCTACAGGGATACGCAGTATTTT. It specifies CASRGTAYRDTQYF.

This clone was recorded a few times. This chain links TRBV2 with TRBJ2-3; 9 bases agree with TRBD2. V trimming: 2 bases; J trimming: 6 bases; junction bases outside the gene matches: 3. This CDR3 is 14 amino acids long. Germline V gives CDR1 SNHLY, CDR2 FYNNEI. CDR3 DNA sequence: TGTGCCAGCAGTGAACGGACTAGCGTCGATACGCAGTATTTT. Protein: CASSERTSVDTQYF. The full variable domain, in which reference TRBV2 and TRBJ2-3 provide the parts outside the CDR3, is EPEVTQTPSHQVTQMGQEVILRCVPISNHLYFYWYRQILGQKVEFLVSFYNNEISEKSEIFDDQFSVERPDGSNFTLKIRSTKLEDSAMYFCASSERTSVDTQYFGPGTRLTVL.

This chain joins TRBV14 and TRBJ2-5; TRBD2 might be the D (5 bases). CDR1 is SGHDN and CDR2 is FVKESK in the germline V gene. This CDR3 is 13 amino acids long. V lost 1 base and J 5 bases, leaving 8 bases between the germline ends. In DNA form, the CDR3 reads TGTGCCAGCAGCCAAGTCAGAGGGGAGACCCAGTACTTC. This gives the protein CASSQVRGETQYF.

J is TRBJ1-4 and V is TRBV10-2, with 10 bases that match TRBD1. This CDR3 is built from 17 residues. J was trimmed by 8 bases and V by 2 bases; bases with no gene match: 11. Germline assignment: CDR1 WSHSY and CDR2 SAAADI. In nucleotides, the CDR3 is TGCGCCAGCAGTGAGAGTCGGACAGGGGGATTTCGGGAAAAACTGTTTTTT. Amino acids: CASSESRTGGFREKLFF.

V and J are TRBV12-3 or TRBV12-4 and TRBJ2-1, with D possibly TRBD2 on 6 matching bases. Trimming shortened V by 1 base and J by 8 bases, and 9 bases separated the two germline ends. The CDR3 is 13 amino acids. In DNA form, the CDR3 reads TGTGCCAGCAGTTTAGGACTAGTCGATGAGCAGTTCTTC. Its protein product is CASSLGLVDEQFF.

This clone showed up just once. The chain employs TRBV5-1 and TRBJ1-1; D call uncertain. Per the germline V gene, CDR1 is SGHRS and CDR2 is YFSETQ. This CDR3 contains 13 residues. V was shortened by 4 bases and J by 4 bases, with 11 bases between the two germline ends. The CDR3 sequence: CASSPPGITEAFF. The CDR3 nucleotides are TGCGCCAGCAGCCCCCCGGGGATCACTGAAGCTTTCTTT.

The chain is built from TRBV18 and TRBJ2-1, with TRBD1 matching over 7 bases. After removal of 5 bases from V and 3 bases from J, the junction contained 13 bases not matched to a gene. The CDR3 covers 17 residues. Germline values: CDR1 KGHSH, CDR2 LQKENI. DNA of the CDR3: TGTGCCAGCTCAACCGGCCCCCGGGACAGTGACTACAATGAGCAGTTCTTC. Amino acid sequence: CASSTGPRDSDYNEQFF.

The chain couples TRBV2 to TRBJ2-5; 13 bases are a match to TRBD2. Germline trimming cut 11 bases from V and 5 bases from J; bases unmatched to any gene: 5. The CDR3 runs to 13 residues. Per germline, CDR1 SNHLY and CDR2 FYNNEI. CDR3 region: CASGTSGVETQYF. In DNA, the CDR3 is TGTGCCTCCGGGACTAGCGGGGTCGAGACCCAGTACTTC.

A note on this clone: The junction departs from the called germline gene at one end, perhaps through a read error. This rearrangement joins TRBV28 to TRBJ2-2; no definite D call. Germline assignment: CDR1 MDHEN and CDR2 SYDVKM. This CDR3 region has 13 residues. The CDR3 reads CASRFSGTGELFF. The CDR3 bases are TGTGCCAGCCGTTTTAGTGGCACCGGGGAGCTGTTTTTT.

The CDR3 region has the DNA TGTGCCATCAGTACCTCGGGAGCCAGCGGGGATAACAATGAGCAGTTCTTC. This translates into CAISTSGASGDNNEQFF. V gene TRBV10-3 combines with J gene TRBJ2-1, with 7 bases that match TRBD2. The CDR3 loop spans 17 amino acids. Germline lookup yields CDR1 ENHRY and CDR2 SYGVKD. Trimming removed 5 bases from V and 5 bases from J; junction bases left unmatched: 15.

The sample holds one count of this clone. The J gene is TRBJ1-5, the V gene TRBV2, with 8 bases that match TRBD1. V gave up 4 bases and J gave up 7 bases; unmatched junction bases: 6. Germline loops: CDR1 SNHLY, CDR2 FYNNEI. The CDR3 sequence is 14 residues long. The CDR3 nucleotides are TGTGCCAGCAGTGTCCAGGGGGCTGACCAGCCCCAGCATTTT. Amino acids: CASSVQGADQPQHF.

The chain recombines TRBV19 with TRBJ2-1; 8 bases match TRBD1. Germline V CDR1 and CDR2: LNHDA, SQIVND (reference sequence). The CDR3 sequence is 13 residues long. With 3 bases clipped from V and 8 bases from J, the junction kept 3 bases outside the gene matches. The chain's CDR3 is CASSIRTGYEQFF. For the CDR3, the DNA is TGTGCCAGTAGTATCCGGACAGGGTATGAGCAGTTCTTC. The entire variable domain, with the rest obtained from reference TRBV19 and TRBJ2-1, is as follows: DGGITQSPKYLFRKEGQNVTLSCEQNLNHDAMYWYRQDPGQGLRLIYYSQIVNDFQKGDIAEGYSVSREKKESFPLTVTSAQKNPTAFYLCASSIRTGYEQFFGPGTRLTVL.

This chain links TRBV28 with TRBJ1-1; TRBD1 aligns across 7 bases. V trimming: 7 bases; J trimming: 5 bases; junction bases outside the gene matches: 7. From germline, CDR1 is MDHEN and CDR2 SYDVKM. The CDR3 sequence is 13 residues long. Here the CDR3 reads CASTGTVGTEAFF. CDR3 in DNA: TGTGCCAGCACCGGGACAGTTGGTACTGAAGCTTTCTTT.

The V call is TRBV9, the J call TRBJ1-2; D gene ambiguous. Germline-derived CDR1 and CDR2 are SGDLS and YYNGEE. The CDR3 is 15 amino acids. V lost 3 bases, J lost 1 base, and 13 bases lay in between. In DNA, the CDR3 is TGTGCCAGCAGCGCTAACAGAGAAGTTAACTATGGCTACACCTTC. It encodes CASSANREVNYGYTF.

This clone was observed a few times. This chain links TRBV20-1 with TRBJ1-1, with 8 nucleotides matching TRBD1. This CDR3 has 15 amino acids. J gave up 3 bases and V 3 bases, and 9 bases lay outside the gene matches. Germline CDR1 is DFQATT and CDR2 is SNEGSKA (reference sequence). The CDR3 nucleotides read TGCAGTGCTAGTTACCCACAGGGGGGGTACACTGAAGCTTTCTTT. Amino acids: CSASYPQGGYTEAFF.

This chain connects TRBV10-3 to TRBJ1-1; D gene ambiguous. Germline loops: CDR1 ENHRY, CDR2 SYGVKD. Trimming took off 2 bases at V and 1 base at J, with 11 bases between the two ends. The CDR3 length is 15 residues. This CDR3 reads CAISEAEGPNTEAFF. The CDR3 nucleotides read TGTGCCATCAGTGAGGCGGAGGGCCCGAACACTGAAGCTTTCTTT.

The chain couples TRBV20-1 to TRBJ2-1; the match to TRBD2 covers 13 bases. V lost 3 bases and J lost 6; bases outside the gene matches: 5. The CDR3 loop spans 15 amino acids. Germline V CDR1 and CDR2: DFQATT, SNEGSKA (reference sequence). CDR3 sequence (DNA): TGCAGTGCTAGTTTTGGACTAGCGGGGGTCAATGAGCAGTTCTTC. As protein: CSASFGLAGVNEQFF.

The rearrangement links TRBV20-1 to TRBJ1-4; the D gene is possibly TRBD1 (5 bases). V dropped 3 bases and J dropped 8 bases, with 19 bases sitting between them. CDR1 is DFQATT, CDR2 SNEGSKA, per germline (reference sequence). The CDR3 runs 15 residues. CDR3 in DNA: TGCAGTGCTAGTGGGGCAACCGGGACTGGCGAAAAACTGTTTTTT. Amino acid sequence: CSASGATGTGEKLFF.

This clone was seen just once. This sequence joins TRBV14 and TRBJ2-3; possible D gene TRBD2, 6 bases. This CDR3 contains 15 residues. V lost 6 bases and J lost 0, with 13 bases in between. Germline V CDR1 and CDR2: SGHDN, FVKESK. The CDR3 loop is CASRRGGVSTDTQYF. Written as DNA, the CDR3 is TGTGCCAGCAGACGTGGCGGGGTTAGCACAGATACGCAGTATTTT.